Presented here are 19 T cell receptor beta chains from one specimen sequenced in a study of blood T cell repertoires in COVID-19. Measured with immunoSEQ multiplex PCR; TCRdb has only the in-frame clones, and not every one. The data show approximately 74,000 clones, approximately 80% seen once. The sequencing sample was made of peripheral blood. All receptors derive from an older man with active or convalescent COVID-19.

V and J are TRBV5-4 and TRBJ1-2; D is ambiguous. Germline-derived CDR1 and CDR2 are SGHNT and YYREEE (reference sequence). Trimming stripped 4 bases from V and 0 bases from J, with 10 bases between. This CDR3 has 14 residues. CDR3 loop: CASSHPSTNYGYTF. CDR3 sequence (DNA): TGTGCCAGCAGCCATCCCAGTACTAACTATGGCTACACCTTC.

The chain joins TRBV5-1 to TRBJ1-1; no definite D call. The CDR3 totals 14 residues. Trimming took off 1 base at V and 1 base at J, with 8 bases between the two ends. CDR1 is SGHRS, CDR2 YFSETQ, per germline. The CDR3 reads CASSLYGENTEAFF. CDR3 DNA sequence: TGCGCCAGCAGCTTGTATGGAGAGAACACTGAAGCTTTCTTT.

The CDR3 region is CASSLVSLAGGWSFF. CDR3 coding DNA: TGTGCCAGCAGCTTAGTTTCCCTAGCGGGAGGATGGTCGTTCTTC. This chain links TRBV7-2 with TRBJ2-1; 11 bases are shared with TRBD2. The CDR3 loop spans 15 amino acids. Germline V gene sequence: CDR1 SGHTA, CDR2 FQGNSA. The V segment lost 1 base and the J segment 15 bases; nucleotides outside the gene matches: 11. Supplemented by reference TRBV7-2 and TRBJ2-1, the full variable domain reads GAGVSQSPSNKVTEKGKDVELRCDPISGHTALYWYRQSLGQGLEFLIYFQGNSAPDKSGLPSDRFSAERTGGSVSTLTIQRTQQEDSAVYLCASSLVSLAGGWSFFGPGTRLTVL.

The CDR3: CAWRARGTYEQYF. The CDR3 DNA sequence: TGTGCCTGGAGGGCCAGGGGGACCTACGAGCAGTACTTC. The rearrangement links TRBV30 to TRBJ2-7; TRBD1 matches at 7 bases. CDR1 and CDR2 from the germline V gene are GTSNPN and SVGIG (reference sequence). The CDR3 totals 13 residues. The ends lost 3 bases at V and 2 bases at J; junction bases unmatched: 4.

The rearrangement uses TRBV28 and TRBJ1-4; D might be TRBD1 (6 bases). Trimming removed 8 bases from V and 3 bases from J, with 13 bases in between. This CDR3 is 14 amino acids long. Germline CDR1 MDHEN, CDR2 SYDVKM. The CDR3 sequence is CASSLGGPNEKLFF. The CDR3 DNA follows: TGTGCCAGCTCGCTGGGGGGGCCTAATGAAAAACTGTTTTTT.

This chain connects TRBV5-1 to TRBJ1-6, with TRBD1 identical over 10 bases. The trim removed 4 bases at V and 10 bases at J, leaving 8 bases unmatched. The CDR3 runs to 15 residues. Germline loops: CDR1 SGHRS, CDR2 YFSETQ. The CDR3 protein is CASSPSGTGVSPLHF. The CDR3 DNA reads TGCGCCAGCAGCCCCTCGGGGACAGGGGTGTCACCCCTCCACTTT.

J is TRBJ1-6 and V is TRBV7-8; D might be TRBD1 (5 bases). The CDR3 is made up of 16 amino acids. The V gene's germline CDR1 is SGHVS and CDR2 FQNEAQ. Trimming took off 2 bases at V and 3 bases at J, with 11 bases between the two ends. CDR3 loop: CASSLNFQGYNSPLHF. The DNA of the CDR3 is TGTGCCAGCAGCTTAAACTTCCAGGGCTATAATTCACCCCTCCACTTT.

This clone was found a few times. In nucleotides, the CDR3 is TGTGCCAGCAGCCCAGTCGGGACAGGTCGGACCAACGTCCTGACTTTC. Translation: CASSPVGTGRTNVLTF. This chain links TRBV5-6 with TRBJ2-6; 8 bases agree with TRBD1. Germline loops: CDR1 SGHDT, CDR2 YYEEEE. CDR3 length: 16 residues. The V segment lost 4 bases and the J segment 8 bases; nucleotides outside the gene matches: 11. Full variable domain (rest looked up from reference TRBV5-6 and TRBJ2-6): DAGVTQSPTHLIKTRGQQVTLRCSPKSGHDTVSWYQQALGQGPQFIFQYYEEEERQRGNFPDRFSGHQFPNYSSELNVNALLLGDSALYLCASSPVGTGRTNVLTFGAGSRLTVL.

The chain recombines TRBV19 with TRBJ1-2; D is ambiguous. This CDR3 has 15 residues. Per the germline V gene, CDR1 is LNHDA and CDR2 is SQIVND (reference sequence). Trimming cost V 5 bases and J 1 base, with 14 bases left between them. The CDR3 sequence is CASSSQAGVNYGYTF. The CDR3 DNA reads TGTGCCAGTAGTTCCCAAGCAGGTGTTAACTATGGCTACACCTTC.

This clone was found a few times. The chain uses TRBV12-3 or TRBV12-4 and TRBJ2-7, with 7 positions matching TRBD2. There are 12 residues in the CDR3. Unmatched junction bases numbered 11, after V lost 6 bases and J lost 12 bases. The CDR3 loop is CASRKWGGGPYF. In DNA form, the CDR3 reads TGTGCCAGCAGAAAATGGGGGGGTGGTCCGTACTTC.

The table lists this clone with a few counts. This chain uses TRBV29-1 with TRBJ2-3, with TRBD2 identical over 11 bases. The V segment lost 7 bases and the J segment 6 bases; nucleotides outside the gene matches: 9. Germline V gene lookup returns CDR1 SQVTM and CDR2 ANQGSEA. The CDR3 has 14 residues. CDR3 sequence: CSGSGLAAPDTQYF. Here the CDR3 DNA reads TGCAGCGGCTCGGGACTAGCGGCCCCGGATACGCAGTATTTT.

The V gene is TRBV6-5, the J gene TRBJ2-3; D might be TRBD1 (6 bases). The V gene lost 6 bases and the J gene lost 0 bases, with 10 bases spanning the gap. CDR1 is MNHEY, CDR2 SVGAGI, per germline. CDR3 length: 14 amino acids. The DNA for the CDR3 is TGTGCCAGCAGGGGGGCGTCTAGCACAGATACGCAGTATTTT. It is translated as CASRGASSTDTQYF.

The chain's CDR3 is CASSLGGSANYGYTF. As DNA, the CDR3 is TGTGCCAGCAGCTTGGGGGGATCGGCTAACTATGGCTACACCTTC. This rearrangement joins TRBV11-3 to TRBJ1-2, with D possibly TRBD1 on 5 matching bases. The V gene lost 3 bases and the J gene lost 0 bases, with 11 bases spanning the gap. This CDR3 has 15 residues. CDR1 is SGHNT, CDR2 YENEEA, per germline.

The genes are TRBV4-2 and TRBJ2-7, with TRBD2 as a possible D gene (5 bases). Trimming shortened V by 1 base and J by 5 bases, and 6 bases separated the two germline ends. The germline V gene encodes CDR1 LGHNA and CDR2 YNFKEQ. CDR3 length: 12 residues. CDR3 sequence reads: CASSQAGDEQYF. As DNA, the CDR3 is TGTGCCAGCAGCCAAGCCGGGGACGAGCAGTACTTC.

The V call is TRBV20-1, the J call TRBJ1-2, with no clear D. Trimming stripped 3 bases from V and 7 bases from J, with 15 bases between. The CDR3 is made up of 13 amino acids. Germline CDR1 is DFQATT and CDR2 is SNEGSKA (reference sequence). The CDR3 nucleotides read TGCAGTGCTAGTACAAAAGGAGCGGCTGGCTACACCTTC. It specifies CSASTKGAAGYTF.

CDR3 in amino acids: CASSIIRVREQPQHF. The CDR3 nucleotides read TGTGCCAGTAGTATAATCAGGGTCAGAGAACAGCCCCAGCATTTT. This chain joins TRBV19 and TRBJ1-5, with D possibly TRBD1 on 5 matching bases. Germline V gives CDR1 LNHDA, CDR2 SQIVND (reference sequence). With 2 bases removed from V and 7 bases from J, the gap between germline ends came to 15 bases. The CDR3 has 15 residues.

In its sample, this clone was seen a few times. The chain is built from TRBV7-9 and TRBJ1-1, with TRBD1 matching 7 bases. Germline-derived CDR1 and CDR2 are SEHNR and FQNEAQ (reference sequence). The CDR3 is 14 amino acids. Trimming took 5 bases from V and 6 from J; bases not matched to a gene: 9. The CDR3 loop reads CASSQFTGVAEAFF. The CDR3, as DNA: TGTGCCAGCAGCCAATTCACAGGGGTAGCTGAAGCTTTCTTT. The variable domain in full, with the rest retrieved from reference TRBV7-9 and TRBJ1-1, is DTGVSQNPRHKITKRGQNVTFRCDPISEHNRLYWYRQTLGQGPEFLTYFQNEAQLEKSRLLSDRFSAERPKGSFSTLEIQRTEQGDSAMYLCASSQFTGVAEAFFGQGTRLTVV.

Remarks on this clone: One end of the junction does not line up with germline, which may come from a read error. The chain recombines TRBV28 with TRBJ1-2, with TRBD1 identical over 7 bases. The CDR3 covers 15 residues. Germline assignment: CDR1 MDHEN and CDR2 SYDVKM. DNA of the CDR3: TGTGCCAGCAGTATATGGACAGGTTCCCTTGGGGGCTACACCTTC. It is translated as CASSIWTGSLGGYTF.

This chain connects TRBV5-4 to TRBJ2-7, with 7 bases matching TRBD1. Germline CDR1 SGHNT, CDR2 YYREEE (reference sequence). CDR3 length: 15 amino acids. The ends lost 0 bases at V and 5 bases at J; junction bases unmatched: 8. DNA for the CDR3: TGTGCCAGCAGCTTGGGGGACAGCCGGAGAGACGAGCAGTACTTC. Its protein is CASSLGDSRRDEQYF.